A selection of T cell receptor beta chains follows, all from one sample in a study of T cell repertoires in cytomegalovirus infection. MiXCR, run by TCRdb on the reads, gives a single entry per CDR3 protein. The sample lists 830,000 or so distinct CDR3 sequences, 30% to 35% occurring once. Their recognized antigens are unknown. The input for sequencing was cultured CD8+ T cells from PBMCs, taken from culture after CMV antigen stimulation. The receptor set was obtained from a human donor in good health (CMV status not recorded). Some clones in this sample may be carry-over from other donors' samples. Each CDR3 is given without its conserved first and last residue. Only part of the rows carry a size: once, few, many, or a class if the clone is expanded.

TRBV12-3/TRBV12-4	12	TRBJ1-5	few	ASSQSQLNQPQH
TRBV7-9	11	TRBJ1-2	few	ASSLARVGGYT
TRBV7-9	13	TRBJ2-4	many	ASSTGHLAKNIQY
TRBV6-5	13	TRBJ1-5	.	ASSGTVYSNQPQH
TRBV28	18	TRBJ1-6	many	ASSSIFIRGTETYNSPLH
TRBV6-1	13	TRBJ1-1	.	ASSEYGRSNTEAF
TRBV27	13	TRBJ2-3	few	ASSRGTASTDTQY
TRBV6-2/TRBV6-3	14	TRBJ2-2	.	ASSYSPVAGPGELF
TRBV7-6	13	TRBJ2-7	few	ASSSDRLAFHEQY
TRBV7-8	14	TRBJ2-3	.	ASSYLGQRRTDTQY
TRBV19	15	TRBJ2-1	few	ASSIDHSSGGFNEQF
TRBV7-9	15	TRBJ2-2	many	ASSLLGWHPKTGELF
TRBV12-5	14	TRBJ1-5	few	ASGAMRAGNNQPQH
TRBV7-2	14	TRBJ1-1	many	ASSQWGALRRTEAF
TRBV4-1	14	TRBJ2-1	few	ASSARAGPVYNEQF
TRBV5-6	11	TRBJ2-7	.	ASSSERRQGWY
TRBV6-1	12	TRBJ2-7	.	ASRSSGTPYEQY
TRBV6-5	14	TRBJ2-3	.	ASSYAVGSGTNKQY
TRBV5-6	13	TRBJ1-6	.	ASTDRGSYNSPLH
TRBV27	14	TRBJ1-5	few	ASSLYWGDPNQPQH
TRBV6-1	14	TRBJ2-2	few	ASSEGTGGYTGELF
TRBV7-2	17	TRBJ1-2	few	ASSLKFRDTRGLGYGYT
TRBV4-1	16	TRBJ1-1	.	ASSHPRGPLLSNTEAF
TRBV6-1	13	TRBJ2-7	few	ASSEATFGTYEQY
TRBV7-8	14	TRBJ2-3	few	ASSPQVRTKSDTQY
TRBV12-3/TRBV12-4	11	TRBJ1-3	.	ASGTGFGNTIY
TRBV10-3	11	TRBJ1-4	once	AIMDPTNEKLF
TRBV12-3/TRBV12-4	12	TRBJ1-6	few	ASSLDRADSPLH
TRBV7-6	13	TRBJ2-3	.	ASYTQRGGPDTQY
TRBV7-8	14	TRBJ1-4	many	ASSAPAGTANEKLF
TRBV7-6	13	TRBJ1-1	.	ASSSKQGGNTEAF
TRBV15	14	TRBJ1-5	few	ATSRDREGGNQPQH
TRBV20-1	12	TRBJ2-3	.	SARRQGRTDTQY
TRBV7-2	11	TRBJ2-2	many	ASSLVGGGELF
TRBV18	14	TRBJ2-1	.	ASSPPDTSSYNEQF
TRBV6-2/TRBV6-3	12	TRBJ2-5	.	ASSRQVSEETQY
TRBV2	10	TRBJ2-7	.	ASRGQGYEQY
TRBV27	13	TRBJ1-1	.	ASSLDRDRYNEAF
TRBV4-1	13	TRBJ2-1	.	ASSHRDDSYNEQF
TRBV6-8	13	TRBJ2-1	.	ASSPRGVRYNEQF